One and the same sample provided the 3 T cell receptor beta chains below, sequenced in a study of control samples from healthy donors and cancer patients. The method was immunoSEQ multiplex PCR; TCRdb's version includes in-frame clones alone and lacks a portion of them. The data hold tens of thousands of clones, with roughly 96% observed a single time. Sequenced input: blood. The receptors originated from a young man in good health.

As DNA, the CDR3 is TGCGCCAGCAGCTTGAATCCCGGACAGGGATTGATGAACACTGAAGCTTTCTTT. It yields the protein CASSLNPGQGLMNTEAFF. The chain links TRBV5-1 to TRBJ1-1; 8 nucleotides align to TRBD1. The J segment lost 0 bases and the V segment lost 1 base, leaving 11 bases of the junction unmatched. Germline V gene lookup returns CDR1 SGHRS and CDR2 YFSETQ. This CDR3 spans 18 amino acids.

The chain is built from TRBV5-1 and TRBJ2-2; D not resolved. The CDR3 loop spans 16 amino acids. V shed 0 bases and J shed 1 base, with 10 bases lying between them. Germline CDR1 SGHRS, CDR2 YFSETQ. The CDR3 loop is CASSLEANGNTGELFF. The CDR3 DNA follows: TGCGCCAGCAGCTTGGAAGCTAACGGGAACACCGGGGAGCTGTTTTTT. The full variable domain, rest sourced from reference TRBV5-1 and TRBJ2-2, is KAGVTQTPRYLIKTRGQQVTLSCSPISGHRSVSWYQQTPGQGLQFLFEYFSETQRNKGNFPGRFSGRQFSNSRSEMNVSTLELGDSALYLCASSLEANGNTGELFFGEGSRLTVL.

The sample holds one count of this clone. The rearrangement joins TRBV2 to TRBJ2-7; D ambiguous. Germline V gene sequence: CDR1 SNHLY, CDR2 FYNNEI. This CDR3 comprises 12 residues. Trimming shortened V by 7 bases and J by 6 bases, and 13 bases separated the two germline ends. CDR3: CASNGPASEQYF. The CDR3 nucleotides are TGTGCCAGCAACGGACCGGCTTCCGAGCAGTACTTC.